The rows below give T cell receptor beta chains drawn from one sample of a study of blood T cell repertoires in COVID-19. The table came from immunoSEQ multiplex PCR; TCRdb's copy has only in-frame clones and leaves some out. The sample records about 260,000 clones, roughly 85% being singletons. The sequenced sample was peripheral blood. The receptor source for this set is a human donor in a cohort sampled during active COVID-19. CDR3s include the opening cysteine and the closing phenylalanine or tryptophan. A D gene is named only where the DNA matches it firmly. For some rows the clone size is stated as once, few or many, or as a class when expanded; others skip it.

j_call: TRBJ2-1
v_call: TRBV24-1
clone_size: NA
d_call: TRBD2
cdr3_nt: TGTGCCACCAGTGATTCCCTGGGGGGACTAGCGGGAAGAGAGCAGTTCTTC
cdr3_aa: CATSDSLGGLAGREQFF

j_call: TRBJ2-2
v_call: TRBV5-1
clone_size: NA
d_call: TRBD2
cdr3_nt: TGCGCCAGCAGCTTGATTGTAGCGGGAGGGCCCAGCGGGGAGCTGTTTTTT
cdr3_aa: CASSLIVAGGPSGELFF

j_call: TRBJ2-7
v_call: TRBV6-5
clone_size: NA
d_call: TRBD2
cdr3_nt: TGTGCCAGCACCAAGACTAGCGGATCCTACGAGCAGTACTTC
cdr3_aa: CASTKTSGSYEQYF

j_call: TRBJ2-3
v_call: TRBV21-1
clone_size: few
d_call: NA
cdr3_nt: TGTGCCAGCAGCAACACGCGGGGCACAGATACGCAGTATTTT
cdr3_aa: CASSNTRGTDTQYF

j_call: TRBJ1-4
v_call: TRBV6-5
clone_size: NA
d_call: NA
cdr3_nt: TGTGCCAGCAGCAACCGGGACATTAATGAAAAACTGTTTTTT
cdr3_aa: CASSNRDINEKLFF

j_call: TRBJ2-3
v_call: TRBV7-6
clone_size: once
d_call: TRBD2
cdr3_nt: TGTGCCAGCAGCTCCCGCGCGTGGCTAGCGGGAAAAGATACGCAGTATTTT
cdr3_aa: CASSSRAWLAGKDTQYF

j_call: TRBJ2-2
v_call: TRBV27
clone_size: NA
d_call: NA
cdr3_nt: TGTGCCAGCAGACTGGGACTCCGGAACACCGGGGAGCTGTTTTTT
cdr3_aa: CASRLGLRNTGELFF

j_call: TRBJ2-7
v_call: TRBV4-1
clone_size: NA
d_call: NA
cdr3_nt: TGCGCCAGCAGCCAAGTGGCACACCAACCCTACGAGCAGTACTTC
cdr3_aa: CASSQVAHQPYEQYF

j_call: TRBJ1-2
v_call: TRBV28
clone_size: NA
d_call: TRBD1
cdr3_nt: TGTGCCAGCAGCTTTGACAGGGGGCGAATGTATGGCTACACCTTC
cdr3_aa: CASSFDRGRMYGYTF

j_call: TRBJ2-7
v_call: TRBV10-3
clone_size: NA
d_call: NA
cdr3_nt: TGTGCCATCAGTGAGTCGAGGACAGAATACGAGCAGTACTTC
cdr3_aa: CAISESRTEYEQYF

j_call: TRBJ2-1
v_call: TRBV6-6
clone_size: NA
d_call: NA
cdr3_nt: TGTGCCAGCAGTTACCTGACAGTTAACTACAATGAGCAGTTCTTC
cdr3_aa: CASSYLTVNYNEQFF

j_call: TRBJ2-5
v_call: TRBV21-1
clone_size: NA
d_call: NA
cdr3_nt: TGTGCCAGGCCAAAGGGGGATCAAGAGACCCAGTACTTC
cdr3_aa: CARPKGDQETQYF

j_call: TRBJ2-1
v_call: TRBV7-2
clone_size: NA
d_call: TRBD1
cdr3_nt: TGTGCCAGCAGCAGTCCCGGGACAGGGCTGGCCTCCTACAATGAGCAGTTCTTC
cdr3_aa: CASSSPGTGLASYNEQFF

j_call: TRBJ2-7
v_call: TRBV28
clone_size: few
d_call: NA
cdr3_nt: TGTGCCAGCAGCTCATTGGGGGGAGAGTCCTACGAGCAGTACTTC
cdr3_aa: CASSSLGGESYEQYF

j_call: TRBJ1-1
v_call: TRBV5-1
clone_size: NA
d_call: NA
cdr3_nt: TGCGCCAGCAGCTTGACGGGCAGGGCCACTGAAGCTTTCTTT
cdr3_aa: CASSLTGRATEAFF

j_call: TRBJ2-7
v_call: TRBV28
clone_size: NA
d_call: TRBD1
cdr3_nt: TGTGCCAGCACCAATATAGGGACAGCCTCCTACGAGCAGTACTTC
cdr3_aa: CASTNIGTASYEQYF

j_call: TRBJ1-2
v_call: TRBV9
clone_size: NA
d_call: NA
cdr3_nt: TGTGCCAGCAGCGTAAGCACCTATGGCTACACCTTC
cdr3_aa: CASSVSTYGYTF

j_call: TRBJ2-2
v_call: TRBV5-1
clone_size: NA
d_call: NA
cdr3_nt: TGCGCCAGCAGCTTGTTGGGAGTGGAGTTAGGGGAGCTGTTTTTT
cdr3_aa: CASSLLGVELGELFF

j_call: TRBJ1-2
v_call: TRBV2
clone_size: NA
d_call: NA
cdr3_nt: TGTGCCAGCAGTGAAAAACCTAGTTGGCAGGGAAGGGGCGGAGGCTACACCTTC
cdr3_aa: CASSEKPSWQGRGGGYTF

j_call: TRBJ2-1
v_call: TRBV7-8
clone_size: NA
d_call: NA
cdr3_nt: TGTGCCAGCAGTAAAACTGGGCCCAATGAGCAGTTCTTC
cdr3_aa: CASSKTGPNEQFF